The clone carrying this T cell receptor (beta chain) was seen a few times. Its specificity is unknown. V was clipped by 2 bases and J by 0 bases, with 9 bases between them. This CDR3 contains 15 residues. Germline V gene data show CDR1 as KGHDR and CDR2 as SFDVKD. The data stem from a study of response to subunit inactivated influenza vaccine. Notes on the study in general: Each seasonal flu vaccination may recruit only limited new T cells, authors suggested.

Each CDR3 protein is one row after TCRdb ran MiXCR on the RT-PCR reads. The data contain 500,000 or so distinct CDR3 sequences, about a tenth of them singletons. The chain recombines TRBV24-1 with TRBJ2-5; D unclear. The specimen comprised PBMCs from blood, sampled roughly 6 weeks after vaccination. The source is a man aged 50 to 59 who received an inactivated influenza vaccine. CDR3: CATSDSGMYQETQYF. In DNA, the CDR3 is TGTGCCACCAGTGATTCAGGCATGTACCAAGAGACCCAGTACTTC.